Listed here is a single TCR beta chain. This entry comes from a study of T-cell memory formation after mild COVID-19. Turning to the study itself: Largely, TCR clusters stayed within a single donor.

TCRdb processed the 5' RACE reads anew with MiXCR; each CDR3 protein has one entry. The table shows over 2,000 distinct CDR3 sequences, with 55% to 75% occurring only once. This TCR was recovered from an adult who had mild COVID-19 (a few samples of this study predate the infection). Cell type and time point are not known. Sequencing was carried out using PBMCs or a T cell subset sorted from them (not recorded which).

CDR3 DNA sequence: TGTGCCAGCAGTTTAGACCCAGGGACCCAGTACTTC. This gives the protein CASSLDPGTQYF. V usage is TRBV12-3 or TRBV12-4 and J usage is TRBJ2-5; no reliable D call. The CDR3 length is 12 residues. Trimming pared 1 base from V and 7 bases from J, leaving 7 bases between.